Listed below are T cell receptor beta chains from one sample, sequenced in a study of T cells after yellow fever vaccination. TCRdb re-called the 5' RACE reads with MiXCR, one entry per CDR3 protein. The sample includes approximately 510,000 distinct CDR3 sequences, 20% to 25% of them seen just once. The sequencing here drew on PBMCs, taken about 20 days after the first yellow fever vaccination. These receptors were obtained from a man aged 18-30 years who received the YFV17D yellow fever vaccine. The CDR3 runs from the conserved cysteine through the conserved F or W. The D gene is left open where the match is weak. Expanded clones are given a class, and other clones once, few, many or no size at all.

CASSLRLAGFSGANVLTF	TGTGCCAGCTCACTAAGACTAGCGGGTTTCTCTGGGGCCAACGTCCTGACTTTC	TRBD2	NA	TRBJ2-6	TRBV18
CASSLVQNGEAFF	TGTGCCAGCAGCTTGGTACAGAACGGTGAAGCTTTCTTT	NA	NA	TRBJ1-1	TRBV7-6
CASSAQGSNQPQHF	TGTGCCAGCAGTGCTCAGGGTAGCAATCAGCCCCAGCATTTT	NA	few	TRBJ1-5	TRBV27
CASRPRGNSPLHF	TGTGCCAGCAGACCGCGGGGTAATTCACCCCTCCACTTT	NA	few	TRBJ1-6	TRBV6-5
CATSRDKNYGYTF	TGTGCCACCAGCAGAGATAAGAACTATGGCTACACCTTC	NA	few	TRBJ1-2	TRBV15
CSARGTVSGNQPQHF	TGCAGTGCTAGAGGGACAGTGAGCGGGAATCAGCCCCAGCATTTT	NA	NA	TRBJ1-5	TRBV20-1
CASSHPRGETEAFF	TGCGCCAGCAGCCATCCCAGGGGGGAGACTGAAGCTTTCTTT	TRBD1	few	TRBJ1-1	TRBV5-1
CASSLAGTYSYNEQFF	TGCGCCAGCAGCTTGGCCGGGACTTACTCCTACAATGAGCAGTTCTTC	NA	NA	TRBJ2-1	TRBV5-1
CATSDLGDRDAKNIQYF	TGTGCCACCAGTGATTTGGGGGACAGGGACGCCAAAAACATTCAGTACTTC	TRBD1	NA	TRBJ2-4	TRBV24-1
CASSVGAVVETQYF	TGTGCCAGCAGCGTAGGTGCGGTGGTGGAGACCCAGTACTTC	NA	few	TRBJ2-5	TRBV9
CSALVDRGTDTQYF	TGCAGTGCATTGGTGGACAGGGGGACAGATACGCAGTATTTT	TRBD1	few	TRBJ2-3	TRBV20-1